A single count supports the clone carrying this T cell receptor beta chain. Its target is unknown. The germline V gene encodes CDR1 SGHDT and CDR2 YYEEEE. CDR3 length equals 14 residues. V lost 3 bases to trimming and J lost 2 bases, with 11 bases between them. The sample belongs to a study of cytomegalovirus exposure and HLA in healthy donors. Across the study: From donors who were HLA-typed, an early data release held around 80 million unique TCRs. Study results and limitations: TRBV6-2, TRBV6-3 and some other V segments were unresolvable in 87-base-pair reads. Presence/absence analyses took donor sequencing depth as roughly uniform.

The PCR was carried out with 60 Vbeta primers and 13 Jbeta primers. Sequencing was performed with immunoSEQ multiplex PCR; in TCRdb, only in-frame clones are kept and a portion is missing. The sample records 120,000 or so clones, approximately 80% being singletons. This TCR came from a human donor in good health. The specimen was PBMCs. This chain links TRBV5-6 with TRBJ1-2; the D is unclear. The CDR3 DNA follows: TGTGCCAGCAGCTACGGTTATTCCAACTATGGCTACACCTTC. It specifies CASSYGYSNYGYTF.